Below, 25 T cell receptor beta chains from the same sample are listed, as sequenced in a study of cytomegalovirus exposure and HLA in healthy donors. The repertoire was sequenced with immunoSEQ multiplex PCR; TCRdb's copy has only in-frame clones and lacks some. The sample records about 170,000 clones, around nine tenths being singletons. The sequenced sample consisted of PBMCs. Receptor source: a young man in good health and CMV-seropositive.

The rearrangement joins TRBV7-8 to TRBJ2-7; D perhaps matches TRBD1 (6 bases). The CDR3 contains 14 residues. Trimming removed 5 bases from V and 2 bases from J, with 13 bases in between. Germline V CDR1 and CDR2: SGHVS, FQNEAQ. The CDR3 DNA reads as TGTGCCAGCAGCCTGGGGGCGCTTCCCTACGAGCAGTACTTC. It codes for CASSLGALPYEQYF.

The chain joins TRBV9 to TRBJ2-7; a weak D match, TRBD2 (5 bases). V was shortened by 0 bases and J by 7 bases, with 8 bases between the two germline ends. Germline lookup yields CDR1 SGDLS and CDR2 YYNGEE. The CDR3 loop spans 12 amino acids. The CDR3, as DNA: TGTGCCAGCAGCGTAGTGGGCGGGGAGCAGTACTTC. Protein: CASSVVGGEQYF.

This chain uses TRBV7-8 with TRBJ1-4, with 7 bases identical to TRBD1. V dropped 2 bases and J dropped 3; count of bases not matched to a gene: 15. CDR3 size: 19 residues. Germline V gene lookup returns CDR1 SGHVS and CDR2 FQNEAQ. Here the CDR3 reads CASSLIRTGGISANEKLFF. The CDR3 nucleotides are TGTGCCAGCAGCTTAATACGGACAGGTGGTATTTCGGCTAATGAAAAACTGTTTTTT.

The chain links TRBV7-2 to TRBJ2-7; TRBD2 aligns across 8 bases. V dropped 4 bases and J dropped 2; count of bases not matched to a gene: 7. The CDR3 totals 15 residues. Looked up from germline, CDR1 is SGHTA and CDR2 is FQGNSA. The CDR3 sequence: CASSSPRGVAYEQYF. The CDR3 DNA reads TGTGCCAGCAGCTCACCGCGGGGGGTTGCCTACGAGCAGTACTTC. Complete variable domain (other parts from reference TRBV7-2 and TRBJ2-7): GAGVSQSPSNKVTEKGKDVELRCDPISGHTALYWYRQSLGQGLEFLIYFQGNSAPDKSGLPSDRFSAERTGGSVSTLTIQRTQQEDSAVYLCASSSPRGVAYEQYFGPGTRLTVT.

CDR3 region: CASSYSGPRTLNEQFF. In nucleotides, the CDR3 is TGTGCCAGCAGTTATAGCGGGCCTCGAACCCTTAATGAGCAGTTCTTC. The chain joins TRBV6-5 to TRBJ2-1; 7 bases line up with TRBD2. Germline lookup yields CDR1 MNHEY and CDR2 SVGAGI. V was pared by 3 bases and J by 7 bases, with 12 bases of the junction left unmatched. The CDR3 totals 16 residues.

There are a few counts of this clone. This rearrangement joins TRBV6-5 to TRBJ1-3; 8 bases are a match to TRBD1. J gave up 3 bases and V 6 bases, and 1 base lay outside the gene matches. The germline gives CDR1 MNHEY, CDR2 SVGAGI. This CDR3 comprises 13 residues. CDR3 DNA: TGTGCCAGCAGACAGGGGGATGGAAACACCATATATTTT. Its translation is CASRQGDGNTIYF.

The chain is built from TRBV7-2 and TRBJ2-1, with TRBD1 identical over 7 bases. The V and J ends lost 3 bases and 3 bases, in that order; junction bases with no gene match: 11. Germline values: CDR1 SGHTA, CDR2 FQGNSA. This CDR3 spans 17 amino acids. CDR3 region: CASSFDAGTESYNEQFF. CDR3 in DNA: TGTGCCAGCAGCTTCGATGCCGGGACAGAAAGCTACAATGAGCAGTTCTTC.

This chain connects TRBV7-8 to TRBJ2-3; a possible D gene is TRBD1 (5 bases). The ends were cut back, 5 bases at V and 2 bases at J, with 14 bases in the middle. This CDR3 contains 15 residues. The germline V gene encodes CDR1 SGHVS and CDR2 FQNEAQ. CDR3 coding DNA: TGTGCCAGCAGCCCCAGGGAAGGGTACACAGATACGCAGTATTTT. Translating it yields CASSPREGYTDTQYF. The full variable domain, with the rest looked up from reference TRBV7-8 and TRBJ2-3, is GAGVSQSPRYKVAKRGQDVALRCDPISGHVSLFWYQQALGQGPEFLTYFQNEAQLDKSGLPSDRFFAERPEGSVSTLKIQRTQQEDSAVYLCASSPREGYTDTQYFGPGTRLTVL.

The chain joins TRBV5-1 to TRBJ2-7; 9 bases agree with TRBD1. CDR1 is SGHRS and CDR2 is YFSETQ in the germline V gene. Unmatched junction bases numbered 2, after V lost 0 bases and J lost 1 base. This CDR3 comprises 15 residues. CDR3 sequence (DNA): TGCGCCAGCAGCTTGGAGACAGGGGGATCCTACGAGCAGTACTTC. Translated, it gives CASSLETGGSYEQYF. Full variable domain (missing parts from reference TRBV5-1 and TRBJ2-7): KAGVTQTPRYLIKTRGQQVTLSCSPISGHRSVSWYQQTPGQGLQFLFEYFSETQRNKGNFPGRFSGRQFSNSRSEMNVSTLELGDSALYLCASSLETGGSYEQYFGPGTRLTVT.

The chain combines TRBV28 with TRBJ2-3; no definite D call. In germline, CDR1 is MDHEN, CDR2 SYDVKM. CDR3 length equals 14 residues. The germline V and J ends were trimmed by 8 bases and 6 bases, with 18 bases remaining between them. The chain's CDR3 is CASSVTLLVDTQYF. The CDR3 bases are TGTGCCAGCTCGGTTACTCTTTTGGTGGATACGCAGTATTTT. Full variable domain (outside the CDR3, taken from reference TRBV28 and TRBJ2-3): DVKVTQSSRYLVKRTGEKVFLECVQDMDHENMFWYRQDPGLGLRLIYFSYDVKMKEKGDIPEGYSVSREKKERFSLILESASTNQTSMYLCASSVTLLVDTQYFGPGTRLTVL.

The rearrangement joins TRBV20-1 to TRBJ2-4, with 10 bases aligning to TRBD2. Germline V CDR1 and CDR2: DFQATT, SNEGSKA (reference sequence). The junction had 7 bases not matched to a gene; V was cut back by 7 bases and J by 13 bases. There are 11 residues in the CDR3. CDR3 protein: CSGGSGGIQYF. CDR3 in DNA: TGCAGTGGTGGTAGCGGGGGGATCCAGTACTTC.

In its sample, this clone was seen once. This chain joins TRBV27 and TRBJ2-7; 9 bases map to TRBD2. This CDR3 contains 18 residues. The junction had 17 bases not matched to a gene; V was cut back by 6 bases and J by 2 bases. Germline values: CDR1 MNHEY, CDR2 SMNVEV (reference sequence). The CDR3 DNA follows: TGTGCCAGCAGCATTACCCCCCCTTGGGCTAGCGGGGCCTACGAGCAGTACTTC. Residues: CASSITPPWASGAYEQYF.

The CDR3 DNA sequence: TGTGCCAGCCCGGATTTACGGGGTGAGCAGTACTTC. Translation: CASPDLRGEQYF. The chain is built from TRBV2 and TRBJ2-7; the D gene is possibly TRBD2 (5 bases). V gave up 8 bases and J gave up 7 bases, with 15 bases separating them. The CDR3 sequence is 12 residues long. CDR1 and CDR2 (germline): SNHLY, FYNNEI.

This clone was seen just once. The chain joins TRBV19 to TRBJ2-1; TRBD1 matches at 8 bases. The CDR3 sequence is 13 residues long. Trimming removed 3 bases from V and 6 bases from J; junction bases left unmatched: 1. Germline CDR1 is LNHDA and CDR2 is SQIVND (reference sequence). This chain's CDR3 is CASSIDRGNEQFF. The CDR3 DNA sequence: TGTGCCAGTAGTATCGACAGGGGCAATGAGCAGTTCTTC.

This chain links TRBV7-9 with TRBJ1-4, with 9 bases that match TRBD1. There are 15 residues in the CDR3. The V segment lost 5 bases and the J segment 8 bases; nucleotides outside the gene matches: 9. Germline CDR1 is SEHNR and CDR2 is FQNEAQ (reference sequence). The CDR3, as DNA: TGTGCCAGCAGCACCCCCGGGACAGGGCGCGAAAAACTGTTTTTT. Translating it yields CASSTPGTGREKLFF.

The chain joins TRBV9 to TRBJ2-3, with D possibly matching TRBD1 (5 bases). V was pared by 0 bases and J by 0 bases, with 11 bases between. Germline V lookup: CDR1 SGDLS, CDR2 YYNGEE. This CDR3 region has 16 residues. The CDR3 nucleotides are TGTGCCAGCAGCGTAGTAGGGGAACCTAGCACAGATACGCAGTATTTT. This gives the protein CASSVVGEPSTDTQYF.

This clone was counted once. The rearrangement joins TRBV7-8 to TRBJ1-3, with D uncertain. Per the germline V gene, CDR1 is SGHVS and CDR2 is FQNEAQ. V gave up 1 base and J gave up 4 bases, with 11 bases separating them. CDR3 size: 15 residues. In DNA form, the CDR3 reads TGTGCCAGCAGCTTAGTTCGGGGTTTGGGAAACACCATATATTTT. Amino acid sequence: CASSLVRGLGNTIYF.

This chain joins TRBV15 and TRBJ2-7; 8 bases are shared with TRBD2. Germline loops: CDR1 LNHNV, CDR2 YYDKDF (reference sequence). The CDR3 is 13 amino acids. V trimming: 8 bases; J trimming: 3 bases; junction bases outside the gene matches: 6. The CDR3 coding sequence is TGTGCCACCTCGGGGGCGGGGGGCTACGAGCAGTACTTC. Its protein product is CATSGAGGYEQYF.

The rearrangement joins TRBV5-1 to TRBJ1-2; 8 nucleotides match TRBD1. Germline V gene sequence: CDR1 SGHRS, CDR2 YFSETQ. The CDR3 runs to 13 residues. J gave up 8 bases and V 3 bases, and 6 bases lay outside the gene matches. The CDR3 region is CASSSGTGEGYTF. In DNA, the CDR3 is TGCGCCAGCAGCTCGGGGACAGGAGAGGGCTACACCTTC.

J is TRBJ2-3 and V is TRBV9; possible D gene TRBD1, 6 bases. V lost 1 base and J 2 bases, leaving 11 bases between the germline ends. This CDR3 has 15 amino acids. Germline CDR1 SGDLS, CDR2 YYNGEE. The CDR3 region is CASSVRWGHTDTQYF. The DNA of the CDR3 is TGTGCCAGCAGCGTACGATGGGGGCACACAGATACGCAGTATTTT.

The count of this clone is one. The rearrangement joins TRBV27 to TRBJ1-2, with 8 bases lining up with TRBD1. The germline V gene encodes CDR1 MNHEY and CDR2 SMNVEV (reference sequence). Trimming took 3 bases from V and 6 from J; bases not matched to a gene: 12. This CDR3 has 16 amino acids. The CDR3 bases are TGTGCCAGCAGTTTGCAGGGGGCGGTGGAATTCGATGGCTACACCTTC. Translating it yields CASSLQGAVEFDGYTF.

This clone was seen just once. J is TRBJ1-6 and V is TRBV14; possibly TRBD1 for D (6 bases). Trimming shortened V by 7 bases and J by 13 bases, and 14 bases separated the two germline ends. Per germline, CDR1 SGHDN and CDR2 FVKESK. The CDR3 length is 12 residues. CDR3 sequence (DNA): TGTGCCAGCAACCTCGGGGGGGCTCCCCTCCACTTT. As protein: CASNLGGAPLHF.

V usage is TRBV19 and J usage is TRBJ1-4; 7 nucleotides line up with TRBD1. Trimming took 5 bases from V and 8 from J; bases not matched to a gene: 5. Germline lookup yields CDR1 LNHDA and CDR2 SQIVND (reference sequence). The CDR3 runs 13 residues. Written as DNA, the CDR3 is TGTGCCAGTAGTGGGCAGGGGGGCGAAAAACTGTTTTTT. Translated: CASSGQGGEKLFF.

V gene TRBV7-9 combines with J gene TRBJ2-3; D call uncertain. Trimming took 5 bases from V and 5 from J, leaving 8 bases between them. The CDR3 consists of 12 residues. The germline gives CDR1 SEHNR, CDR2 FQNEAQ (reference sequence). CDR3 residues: CASSPQRDTQYF. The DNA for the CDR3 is TGTGCCAGCAGCCCCCAGCGAGATACGCAGTATTTT.

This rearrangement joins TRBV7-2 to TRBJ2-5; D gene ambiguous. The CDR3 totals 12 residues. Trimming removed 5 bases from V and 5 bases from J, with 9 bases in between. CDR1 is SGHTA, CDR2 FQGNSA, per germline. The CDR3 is CASSPRGETQYF. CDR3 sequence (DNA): TGTGCCAGCAGCCCCCGAGGCGAGACCCAGTACTTC. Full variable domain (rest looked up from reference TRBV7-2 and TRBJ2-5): GAGVSQSPSNKVTEKGKDVELRCDPISGHTALYWYRQSLGQGLEFLIYFQGNSAPDKSGLPSDRFSAERTGGSVSTLTIQRTQQEDSAVYLCASSPRGETQYFGPGTRLLVL.